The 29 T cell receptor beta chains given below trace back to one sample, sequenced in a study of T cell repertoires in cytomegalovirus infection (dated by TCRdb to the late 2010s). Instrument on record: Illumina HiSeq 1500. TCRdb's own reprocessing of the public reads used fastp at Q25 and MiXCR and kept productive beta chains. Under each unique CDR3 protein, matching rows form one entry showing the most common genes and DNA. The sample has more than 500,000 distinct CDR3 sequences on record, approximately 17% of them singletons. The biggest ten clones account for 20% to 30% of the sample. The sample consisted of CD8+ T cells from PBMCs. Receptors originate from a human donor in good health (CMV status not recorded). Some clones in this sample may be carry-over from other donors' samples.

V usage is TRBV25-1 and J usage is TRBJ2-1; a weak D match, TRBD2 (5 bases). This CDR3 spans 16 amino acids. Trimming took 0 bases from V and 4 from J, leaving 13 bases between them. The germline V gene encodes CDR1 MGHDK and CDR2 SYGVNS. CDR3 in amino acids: CASSEYLSGEYNEQFF. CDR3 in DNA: TGTGCCAGCAGTGAATATTTAAGCGGAGAGTACAATGAGCAGTTCTTC.

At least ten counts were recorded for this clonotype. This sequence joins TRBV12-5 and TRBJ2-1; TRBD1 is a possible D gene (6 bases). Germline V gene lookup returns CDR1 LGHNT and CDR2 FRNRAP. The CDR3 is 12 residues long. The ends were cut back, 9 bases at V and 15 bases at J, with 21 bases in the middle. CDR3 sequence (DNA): TGTGCTAGCGCCGCTCCGGGACATGGTCTGTTCTTC. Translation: CASAAPGHGLFF. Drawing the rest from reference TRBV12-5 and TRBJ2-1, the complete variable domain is DARVTQTPRHKVTEMGQEVTMRCQPILGHNTVFWYRQTMMQGLELLAYFRNRAPLDDSGMPKDRFSAEMPDATLATLKIQPSEPRDSAVYFCASAAPGHGLFFGPGTRLTVL.

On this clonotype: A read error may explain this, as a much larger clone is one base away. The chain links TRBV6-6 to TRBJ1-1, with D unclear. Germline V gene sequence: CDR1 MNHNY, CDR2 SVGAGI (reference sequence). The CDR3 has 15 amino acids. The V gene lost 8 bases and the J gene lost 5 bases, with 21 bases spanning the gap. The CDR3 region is CASPPYIGFLTEAFF. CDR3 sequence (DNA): TGTGCCAGCCCCCCCTACATAGGGTTTCTTACTGAAGCTTTCTTT.

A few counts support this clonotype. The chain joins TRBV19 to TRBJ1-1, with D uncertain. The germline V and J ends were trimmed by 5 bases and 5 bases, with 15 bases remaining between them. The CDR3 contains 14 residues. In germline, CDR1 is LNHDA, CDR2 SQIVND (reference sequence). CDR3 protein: CASSPYGPATEAFF. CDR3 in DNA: TGTGCCAGTAGTCCTTATGGACCGGCGACTGAAGCTTTCTTT.

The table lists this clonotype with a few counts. The CDR3 DNA is TGTGCCAGTAGTATACACAGGGGGTTCTACAATGAGCAGTTCTTC. Residues: CASSIHRGFYNEQFF. The chain couples TRBV19 to TRBJ2-1; 8 nucleotides match TRBD1. The CDR3 extends over 15 amino acids. From germline, CDR1 is LNHDA and CDR2 SQIVND (reference sequence). V was clipped by 2 bases and J by 3 bases; unmatched bases: 3.

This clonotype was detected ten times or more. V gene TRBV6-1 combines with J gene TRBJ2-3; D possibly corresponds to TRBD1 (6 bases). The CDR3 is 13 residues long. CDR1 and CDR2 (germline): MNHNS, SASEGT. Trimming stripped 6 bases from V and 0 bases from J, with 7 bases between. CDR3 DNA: TGTGCCAGCAGGGGACATAGCACAGATACGCAGTATTTT. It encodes CASRGHSTDTQYF.

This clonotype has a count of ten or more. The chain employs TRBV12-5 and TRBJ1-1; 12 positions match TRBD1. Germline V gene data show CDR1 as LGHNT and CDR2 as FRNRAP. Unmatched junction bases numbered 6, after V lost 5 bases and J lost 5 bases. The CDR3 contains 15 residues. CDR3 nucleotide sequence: TGTGCTAGTGGTGGCGGGACAGGGGGCAGGACTGAAGCTTTCTTT. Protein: CASGGGTGGRTEAFF.

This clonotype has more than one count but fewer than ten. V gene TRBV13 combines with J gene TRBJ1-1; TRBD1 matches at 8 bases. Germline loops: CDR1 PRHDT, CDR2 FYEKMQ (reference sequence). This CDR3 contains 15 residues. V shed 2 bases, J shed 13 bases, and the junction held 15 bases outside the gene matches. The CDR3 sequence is CASSLRQGLRTKDFF. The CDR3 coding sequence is TGTGCCAGCAGCTTACGACAGGGGTTACGGACTAAGGATTTCTTT.

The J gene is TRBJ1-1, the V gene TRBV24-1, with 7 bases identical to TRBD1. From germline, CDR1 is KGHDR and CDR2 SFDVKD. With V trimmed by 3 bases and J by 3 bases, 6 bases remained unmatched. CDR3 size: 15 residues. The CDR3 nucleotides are TGTGCCACCAGTGATCACAGGGGATTGGACACTGAAGCTTTCTTT. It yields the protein CATSDHRGLDTEAFF.

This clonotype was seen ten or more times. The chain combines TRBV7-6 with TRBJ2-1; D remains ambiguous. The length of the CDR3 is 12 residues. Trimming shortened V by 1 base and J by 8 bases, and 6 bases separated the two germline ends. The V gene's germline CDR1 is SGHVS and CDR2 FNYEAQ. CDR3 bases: TGTGCCAGCAGCTTAGGGGAAGATGAGCAGTTCTTC. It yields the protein CASSLGEDEQFF.

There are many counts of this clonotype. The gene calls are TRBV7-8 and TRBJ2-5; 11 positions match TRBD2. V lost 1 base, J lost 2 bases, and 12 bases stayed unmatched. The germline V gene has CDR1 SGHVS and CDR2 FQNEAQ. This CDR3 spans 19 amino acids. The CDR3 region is CASSLGQLAGELGQETQYF. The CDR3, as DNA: TGTGCCAGCAGCTTAGGTCAACTAGCGGGAGAACTCGGACAAGAGACCCAGTACTTC.

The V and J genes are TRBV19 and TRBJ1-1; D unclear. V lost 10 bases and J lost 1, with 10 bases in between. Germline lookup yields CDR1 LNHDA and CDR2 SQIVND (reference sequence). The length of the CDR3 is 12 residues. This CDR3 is CATVAGNTEAFF. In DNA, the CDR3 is TGTGCCACAGTGGCTGGGAACACTGAAGCTTTCTTT.

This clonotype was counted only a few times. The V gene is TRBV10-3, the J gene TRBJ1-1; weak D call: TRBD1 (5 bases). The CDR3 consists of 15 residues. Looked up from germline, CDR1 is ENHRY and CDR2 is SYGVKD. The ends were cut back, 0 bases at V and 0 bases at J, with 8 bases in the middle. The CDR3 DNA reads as TGTGCCATCAGTGAGTCTGGACACCTGAACACTGAAGCTTTCTTT. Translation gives CAISESGHLNTEAFF.

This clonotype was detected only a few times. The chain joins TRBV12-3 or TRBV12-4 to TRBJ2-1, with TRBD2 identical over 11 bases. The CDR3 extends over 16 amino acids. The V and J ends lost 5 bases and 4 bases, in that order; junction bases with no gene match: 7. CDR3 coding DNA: TGTGCCAGCAGTACCTTACTAGCGGGAGCTTACAATGAGCAGTTCTTC. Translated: CASSTLLAGAYNEQFF.

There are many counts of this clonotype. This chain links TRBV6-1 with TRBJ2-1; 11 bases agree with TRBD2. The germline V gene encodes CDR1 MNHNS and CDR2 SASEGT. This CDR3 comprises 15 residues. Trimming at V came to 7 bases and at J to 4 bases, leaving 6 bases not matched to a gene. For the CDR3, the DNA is TGTGCCAGCATACCAGGGACTAGCGGATACAATGAGCAGTTCTTC. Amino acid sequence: CASIPGTSGYNEQFF.

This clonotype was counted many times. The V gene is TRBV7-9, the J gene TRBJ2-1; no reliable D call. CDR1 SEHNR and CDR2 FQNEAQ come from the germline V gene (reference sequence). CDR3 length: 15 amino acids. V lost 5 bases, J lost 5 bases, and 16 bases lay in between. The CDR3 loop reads CASSLGLLYHNEQFF. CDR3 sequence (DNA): TGTGCCAGCAGCCTAGGTCTCTTATACCACAATGAGCAGTTCTTC.

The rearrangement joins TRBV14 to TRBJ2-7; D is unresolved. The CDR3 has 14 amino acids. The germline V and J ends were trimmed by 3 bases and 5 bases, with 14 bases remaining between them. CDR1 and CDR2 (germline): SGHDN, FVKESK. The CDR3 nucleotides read TGTGCCAGCAGCCACCCAAGTGGGGTTAACGAGCAGTACTTC. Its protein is CASSHPSGVNEQYF.

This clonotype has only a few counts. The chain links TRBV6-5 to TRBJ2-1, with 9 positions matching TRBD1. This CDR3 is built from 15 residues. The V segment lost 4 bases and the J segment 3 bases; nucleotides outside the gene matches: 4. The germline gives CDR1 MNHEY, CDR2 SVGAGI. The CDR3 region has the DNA TGTGCCAGCAGTTGGGGACAGGGAAGCTACAATGAGCAGTTCTTC. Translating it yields CASSWGQGSYNEQFF.

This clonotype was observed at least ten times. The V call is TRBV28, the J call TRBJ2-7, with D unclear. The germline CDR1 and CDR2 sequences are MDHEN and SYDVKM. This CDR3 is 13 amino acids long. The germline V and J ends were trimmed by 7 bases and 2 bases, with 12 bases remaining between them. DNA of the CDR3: TGTGCCAGCATGCAGGTGTACCCCTACGAGCAGTACTTC. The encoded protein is CASMQVYPYEQYF.

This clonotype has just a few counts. The DNA for the CDR3 is TGCAGCGTTGAAATGGATGCCTACGAGCAGTACTTC. It encodes CSVEMDAYEQYF. V gene TRBV29-1 combines with J gene TRBJ2-7; D is undetermined. Trimming removed 2 bases from V and 2 bases from J, with 7 bases in between. This CDR3 has 12 residues. CDR1 SQVTM and CDR2 ANQGSEA come from the germline V gene.

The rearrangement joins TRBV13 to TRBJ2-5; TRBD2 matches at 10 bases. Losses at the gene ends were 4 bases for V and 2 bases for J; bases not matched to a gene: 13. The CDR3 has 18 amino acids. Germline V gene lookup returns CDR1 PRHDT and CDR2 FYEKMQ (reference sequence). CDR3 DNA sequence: TGTGCCAGCAGCTCCCGAAATGTAGCGGGGGGCCGTCAAGAGACCCAGTACTTC. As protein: CASSSRNVAGGRQETQYF.

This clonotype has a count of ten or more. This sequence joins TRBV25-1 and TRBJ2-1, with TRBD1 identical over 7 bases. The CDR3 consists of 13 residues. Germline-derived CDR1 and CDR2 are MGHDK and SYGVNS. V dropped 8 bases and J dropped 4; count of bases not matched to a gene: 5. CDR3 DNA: TGTGCCAGCTGGGACAGCAATTACAATGAGCAGTTCTTC. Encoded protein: CASWDSNYNEQFF.

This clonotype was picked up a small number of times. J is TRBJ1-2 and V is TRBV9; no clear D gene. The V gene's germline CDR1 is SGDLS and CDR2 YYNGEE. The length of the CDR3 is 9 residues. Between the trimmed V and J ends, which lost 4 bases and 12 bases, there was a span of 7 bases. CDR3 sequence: CASSQPHTF. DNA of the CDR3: TGTGCCAGCAGCCAACCGCACACCTTC.

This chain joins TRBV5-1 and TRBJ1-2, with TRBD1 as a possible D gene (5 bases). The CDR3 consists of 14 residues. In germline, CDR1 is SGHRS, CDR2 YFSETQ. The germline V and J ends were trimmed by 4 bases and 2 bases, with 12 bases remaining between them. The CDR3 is CASSIGGVNYGYTF. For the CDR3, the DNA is TGCGCCAGCAGCATCGGGGGAGTCAACTATGGCTACACCTTC.

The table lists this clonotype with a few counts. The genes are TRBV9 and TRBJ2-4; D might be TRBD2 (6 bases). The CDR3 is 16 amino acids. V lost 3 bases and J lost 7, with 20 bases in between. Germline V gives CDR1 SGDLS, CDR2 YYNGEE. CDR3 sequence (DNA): TGTGCCAGCAGCGGACCCCCCAATGGAGGGTATAACATTCAGTACTTC. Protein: CASSGPPNGGYNIQYF.

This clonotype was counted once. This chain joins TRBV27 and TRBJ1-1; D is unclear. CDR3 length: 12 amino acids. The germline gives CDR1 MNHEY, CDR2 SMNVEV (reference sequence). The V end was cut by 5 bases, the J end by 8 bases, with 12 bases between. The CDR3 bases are TGTGCCAGCAGTCCTTCCCCGGGCGAAGCTTTCTTT. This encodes CASSPSPGEAFF.

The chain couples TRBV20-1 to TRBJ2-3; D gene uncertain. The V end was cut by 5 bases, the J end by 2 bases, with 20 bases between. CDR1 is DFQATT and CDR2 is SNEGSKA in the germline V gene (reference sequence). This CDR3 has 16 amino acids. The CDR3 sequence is CSARLLVIGSTDTQYF. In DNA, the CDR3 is TGCAGTGCTCGGCTGTTGGTAATCGGGTCCACAGATACGCAGTATTTT.

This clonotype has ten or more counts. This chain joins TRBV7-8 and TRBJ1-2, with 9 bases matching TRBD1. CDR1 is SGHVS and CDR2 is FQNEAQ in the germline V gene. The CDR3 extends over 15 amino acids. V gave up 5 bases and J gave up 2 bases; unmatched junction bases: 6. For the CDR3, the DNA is TGTGCCAGCAGCGAAGGGACAGGGTGGAACTATGGCTACACCTTC. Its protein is CASSEGTGWNYGYTF.

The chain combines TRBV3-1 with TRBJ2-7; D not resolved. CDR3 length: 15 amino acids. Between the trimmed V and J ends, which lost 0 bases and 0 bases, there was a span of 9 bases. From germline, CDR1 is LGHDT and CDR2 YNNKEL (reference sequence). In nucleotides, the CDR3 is TGTGCCAGCAGCCAAGAAGCCGGCTACTCCTACGAGCAGTACTTC. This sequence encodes CASSQEAGYSYEQYF.